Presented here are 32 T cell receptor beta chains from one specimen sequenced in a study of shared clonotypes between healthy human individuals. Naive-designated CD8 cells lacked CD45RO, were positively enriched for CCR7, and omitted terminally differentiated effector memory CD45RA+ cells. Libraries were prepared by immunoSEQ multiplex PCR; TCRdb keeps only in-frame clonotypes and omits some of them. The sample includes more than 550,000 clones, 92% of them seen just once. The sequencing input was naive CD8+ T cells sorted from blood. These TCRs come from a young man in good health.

In nucleotides, the CDR3 is TGTGCCAGCAGCCAAGGGCCCACTCGGGAGTTCTACAATGAGCAGTTCTTC. This translates into CASSQGPTREFYNEQFF. The chain employs TRBV4-2 and TRBJ2-1; TRBD2 is a possible D gene (6 bases). V was pared by 1 base and J by 3 bases, with 16 bases between. The CDR3 has 17 amino acids. Germline-derived CDR1 and CDR2 are LGHNA and YNFKEQ.

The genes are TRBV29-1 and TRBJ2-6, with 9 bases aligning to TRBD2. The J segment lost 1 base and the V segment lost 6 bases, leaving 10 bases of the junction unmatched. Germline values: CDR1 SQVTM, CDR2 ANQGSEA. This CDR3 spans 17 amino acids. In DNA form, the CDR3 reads TGCAGCGTCACCGAGGGGACTAGCTATTCTGGGGCCAACGTCCTGACTTTC. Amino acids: CSVTEGTSYSGANVLTF.

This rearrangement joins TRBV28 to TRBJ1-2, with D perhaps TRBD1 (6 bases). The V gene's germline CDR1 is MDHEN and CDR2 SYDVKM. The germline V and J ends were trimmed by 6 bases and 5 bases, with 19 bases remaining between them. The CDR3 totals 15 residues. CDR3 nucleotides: TGTGCCAGCAGCCCCAGCGGGGGGGGGCCATATGGCTACACCTTC. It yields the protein CASSPSGGGPYGYTF.

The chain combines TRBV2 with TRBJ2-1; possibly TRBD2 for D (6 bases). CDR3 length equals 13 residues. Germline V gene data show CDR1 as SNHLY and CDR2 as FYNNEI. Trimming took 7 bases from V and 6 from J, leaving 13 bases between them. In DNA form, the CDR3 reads TGTGCCAGCAAGGCGGGAATATCCAATGAGCAGTTCTTC. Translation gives CASKAGISNEQFF.

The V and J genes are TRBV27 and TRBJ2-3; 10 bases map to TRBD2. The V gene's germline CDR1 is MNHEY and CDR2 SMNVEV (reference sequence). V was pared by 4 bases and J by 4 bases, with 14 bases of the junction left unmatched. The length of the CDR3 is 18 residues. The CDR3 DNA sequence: TGTGCCAGCAGTTACGCAACTAGCGGGGATATTGGGGCAGATACGCAGTATTTT. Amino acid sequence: CASSYATSGDIGADTQYF.

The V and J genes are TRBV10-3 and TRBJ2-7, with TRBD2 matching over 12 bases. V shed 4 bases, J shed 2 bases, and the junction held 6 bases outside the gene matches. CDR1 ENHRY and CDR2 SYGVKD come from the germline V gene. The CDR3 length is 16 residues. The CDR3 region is CAISASLAGGTYEQYF. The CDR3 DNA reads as TGTGCCATCAGTGCTTCACTAGCGGGAGGTACCTACGAGCAGTACTTC.

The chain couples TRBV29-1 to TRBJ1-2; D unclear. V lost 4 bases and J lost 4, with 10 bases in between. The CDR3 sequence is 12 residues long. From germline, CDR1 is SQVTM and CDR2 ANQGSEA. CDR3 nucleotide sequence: TGCAGCGTTGTTGACGGAGCCTATGGCTACACCTTC. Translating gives CSVVDGAYGYTF. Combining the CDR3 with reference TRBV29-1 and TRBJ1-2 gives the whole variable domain SAVISQKPSRDICQRGTSLTIQCQVDSQVTMMFWYRQQPGQSLTLIATANQGSEATYESGFVIDKFPISRPNLTFSTLTVSNMSPEDSSIYLCSVVDGAYGYTFGSGTRLTVV.

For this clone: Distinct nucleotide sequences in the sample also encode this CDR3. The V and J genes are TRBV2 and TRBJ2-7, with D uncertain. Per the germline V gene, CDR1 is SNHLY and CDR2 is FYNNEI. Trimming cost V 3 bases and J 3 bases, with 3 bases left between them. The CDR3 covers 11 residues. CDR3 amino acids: CASSEGYEQYF. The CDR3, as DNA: TGTGCCAGCAGTGAGGGCTACGAGCAGTACTTC.

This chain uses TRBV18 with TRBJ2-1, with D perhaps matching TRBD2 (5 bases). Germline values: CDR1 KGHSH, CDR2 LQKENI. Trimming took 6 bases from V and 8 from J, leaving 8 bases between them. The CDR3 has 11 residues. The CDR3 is CASSYGDEQFF. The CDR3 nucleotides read TGTGCCAGCTCTTACGGGGATGAGCAGTTCTTC.

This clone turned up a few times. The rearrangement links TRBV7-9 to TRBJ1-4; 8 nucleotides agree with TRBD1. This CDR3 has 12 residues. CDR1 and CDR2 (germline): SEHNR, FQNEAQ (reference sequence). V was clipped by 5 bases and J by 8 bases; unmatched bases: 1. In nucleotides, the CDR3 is TGTGCCAGCAGCCGGGACAGGGAAAAACTGTTTTTT. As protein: CASSRDREKLFF.

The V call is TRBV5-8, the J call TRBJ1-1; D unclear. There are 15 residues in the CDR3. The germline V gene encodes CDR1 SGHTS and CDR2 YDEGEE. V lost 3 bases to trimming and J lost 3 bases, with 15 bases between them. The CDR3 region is CASSSPLIEDTEAFF. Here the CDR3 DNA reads TGTGCCAGCAGCTCTCCTCTCATAGAAGACACTGAAGCTTTCTTT. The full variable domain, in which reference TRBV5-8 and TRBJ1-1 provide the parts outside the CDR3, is EAGVTQSPTHLIKTRGQQATLRCSPISGHTSVYWYQQALGLGLQFLLWYDEGEERNRGNFPPRFSGRQFPNYSSELNVNALELEDSALYLCASSSPLIEDTEAFFGQGTRLTVV.

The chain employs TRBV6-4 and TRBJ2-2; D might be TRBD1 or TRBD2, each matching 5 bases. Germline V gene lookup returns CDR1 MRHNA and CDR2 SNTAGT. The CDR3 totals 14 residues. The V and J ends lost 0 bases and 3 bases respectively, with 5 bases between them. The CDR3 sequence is CASSDSGDTGELFF. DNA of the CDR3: TGTGCCAGCAGTGACTCGGGGGACACCGGGGAGCTGTTTTTT.

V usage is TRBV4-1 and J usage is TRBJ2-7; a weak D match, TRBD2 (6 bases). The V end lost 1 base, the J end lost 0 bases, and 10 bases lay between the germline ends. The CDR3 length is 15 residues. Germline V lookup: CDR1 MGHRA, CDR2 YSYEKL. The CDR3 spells CASSQGRTTSYEQYF. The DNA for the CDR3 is TGCGCCAGCAGCCAAGGCAGGACTACCTCCTACGAGCAGTACTTC.

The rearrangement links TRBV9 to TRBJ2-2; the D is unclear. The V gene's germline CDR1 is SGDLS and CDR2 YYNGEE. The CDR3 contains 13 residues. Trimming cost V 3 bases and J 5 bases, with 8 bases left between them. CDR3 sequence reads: CASSDGWTGELFF. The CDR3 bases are TGTGCCAGCAGCGATGGGTGGACCGGGGAGCTGTTTTTT.

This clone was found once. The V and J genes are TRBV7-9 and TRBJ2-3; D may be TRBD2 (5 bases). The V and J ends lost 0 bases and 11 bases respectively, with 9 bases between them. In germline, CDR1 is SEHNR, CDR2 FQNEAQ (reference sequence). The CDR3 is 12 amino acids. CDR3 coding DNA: TGTGCCAGCAGCTTAGCACGGGAAGGGCAGTATTTT. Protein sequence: CASSLAREGQYF. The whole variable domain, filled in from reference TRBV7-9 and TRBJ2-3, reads DTGVSQNPRHKITKRGQNVTFRCDPISEHNRLYWYRQTLGQGPEFLTYFQNEAQLEKSRLLSDRFSAERPKGSFSTLEIQRTEQGDSAMYLCASSLAREGQYFGPGTRLTVL.

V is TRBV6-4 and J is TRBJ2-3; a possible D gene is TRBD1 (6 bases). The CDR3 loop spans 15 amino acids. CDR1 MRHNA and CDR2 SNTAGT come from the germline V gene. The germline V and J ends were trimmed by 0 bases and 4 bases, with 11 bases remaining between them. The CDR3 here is CASSDSAGASDTQYF. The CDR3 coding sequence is TGTGCCAGCAGTGACTCAGCAGGGGCCTCAGATACGCAGTATTTT.

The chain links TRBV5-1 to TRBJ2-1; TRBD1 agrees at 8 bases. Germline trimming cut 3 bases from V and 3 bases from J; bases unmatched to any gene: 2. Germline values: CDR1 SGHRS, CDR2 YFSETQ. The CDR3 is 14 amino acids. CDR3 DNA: TGCGCCAGCAGCTCGGACAGGGACTACAATGAGCAGTTCTTC. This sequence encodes CASSSDRDYNEQFF.

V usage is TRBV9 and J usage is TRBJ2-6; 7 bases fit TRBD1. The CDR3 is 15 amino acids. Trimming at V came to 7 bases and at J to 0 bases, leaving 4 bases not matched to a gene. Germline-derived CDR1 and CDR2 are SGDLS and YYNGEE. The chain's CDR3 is CASGQGVSGANVLTF. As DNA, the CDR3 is TGTGCCAGCGGGCAGGGGGTCTCTGGGGCCAACGTCCTGACTTTC. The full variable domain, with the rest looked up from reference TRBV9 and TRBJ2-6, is DSGVTQTPKHLITATGQRVTLRCSPRSGDLSVYWYQQSLDQGLQFLIQYYNGEERAKGNILERFSAQQFPDLHSELNLSSLELGDSALYFCASGQGVSGANVLTFGAGSRLTVL.

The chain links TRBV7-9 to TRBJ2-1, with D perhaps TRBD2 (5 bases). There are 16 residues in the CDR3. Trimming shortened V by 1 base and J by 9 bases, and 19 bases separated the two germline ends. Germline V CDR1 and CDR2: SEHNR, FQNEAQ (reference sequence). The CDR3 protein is CASSLVPGNVKGEQFF. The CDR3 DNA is TGTGCCAGCAGCTTAGTGCCCGGGAATGTTAAGGGTGAGCAGTTCTTC.

CDR3 loop: CASSVSGSATYNEQFF. The CDR3 coding sequence is TGTGCCAGCAGCGTAAGCGGGAGCGCGACCTACAATGAGCAGTTCTTC. This chain uses TRBV9 with TRBJ2-1; 8 bases agree with TRBD2. The CDR3 contains 16 residues. Germline V lookup: CDR1 SGDLS, CDR2 YYNGEE. Unmatched junction bases numbered 5, after V lost 1 base and J lost 2 bases. The full variable domain, completed using reference TRBV9 and TRBJ2-1, is DSGVTQTPKHLITATGQRVTLRCSPRSGDLSVYWYQQSLDQGLQFLIQYYNGEERAKGNILERFSAQQFPDLHSELNLSSLELGDSALYFCASSVSGSATYNEQFFGPGTRLTVL.

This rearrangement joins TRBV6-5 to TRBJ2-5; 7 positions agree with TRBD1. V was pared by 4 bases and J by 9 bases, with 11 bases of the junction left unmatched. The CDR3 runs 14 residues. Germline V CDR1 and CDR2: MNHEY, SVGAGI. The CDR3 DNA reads TGTGCCAGCAGTTGGGACAGCCCCACAGGTGCCCAGTACTTC. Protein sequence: CASSWDSPTGAQYF.

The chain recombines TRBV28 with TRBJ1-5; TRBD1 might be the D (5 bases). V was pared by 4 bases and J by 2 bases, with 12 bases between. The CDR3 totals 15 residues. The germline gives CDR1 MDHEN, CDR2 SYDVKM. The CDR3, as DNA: TGTGCCAGCAGTTGGGGGGTATATGGCAATCAGCCCCAGCATTTT. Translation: CASSWGVYGNQPQHF.

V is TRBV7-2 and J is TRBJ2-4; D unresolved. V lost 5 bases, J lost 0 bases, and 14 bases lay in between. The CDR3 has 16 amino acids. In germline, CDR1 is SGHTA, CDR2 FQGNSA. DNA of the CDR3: TGTGCCAGCAGCCCTTCCGGGCGGCCAGCCAAAAACATTCAGTACTTC. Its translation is CASSPSGRPAKNIQYF. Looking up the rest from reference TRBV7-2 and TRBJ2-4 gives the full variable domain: GAGVSQSPSNKVTEKGKDVELRCDPISGHTALYWYRQSLGQGLEFLIYFQGNSAPDKSGLPSDRFSAERTGGSVSTLTIQRTQQEDSAVYLCASSPSGRPAKNIQYFGAGTRLSVL.

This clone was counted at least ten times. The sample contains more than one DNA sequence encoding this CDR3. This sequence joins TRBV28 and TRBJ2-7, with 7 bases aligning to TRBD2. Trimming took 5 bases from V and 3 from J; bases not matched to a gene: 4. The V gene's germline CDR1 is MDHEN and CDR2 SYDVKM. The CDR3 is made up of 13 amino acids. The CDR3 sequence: CASSSGVSYEQYF. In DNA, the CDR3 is TGTGCCAGCAGTAGCGGGGTGAGCTACGAGCAGTACTTC.

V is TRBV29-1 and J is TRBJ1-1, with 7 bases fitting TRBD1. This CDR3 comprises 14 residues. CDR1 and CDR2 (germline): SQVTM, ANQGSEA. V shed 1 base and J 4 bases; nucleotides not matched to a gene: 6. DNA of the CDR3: TGCAGCGTTGAAGGGGCAGGGGGAATCACTGAAGCTTTCTTT. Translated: CSVEGAGGITEAFF.

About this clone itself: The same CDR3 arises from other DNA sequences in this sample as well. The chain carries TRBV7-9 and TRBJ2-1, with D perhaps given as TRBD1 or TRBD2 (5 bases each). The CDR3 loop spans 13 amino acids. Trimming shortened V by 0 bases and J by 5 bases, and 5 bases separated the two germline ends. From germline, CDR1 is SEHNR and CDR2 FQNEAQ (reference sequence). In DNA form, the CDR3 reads TGTGCCAGCAGCTTAGCGGGGGACAATGAGCAGTTCTTC. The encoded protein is CASSLAGDNEQFF.

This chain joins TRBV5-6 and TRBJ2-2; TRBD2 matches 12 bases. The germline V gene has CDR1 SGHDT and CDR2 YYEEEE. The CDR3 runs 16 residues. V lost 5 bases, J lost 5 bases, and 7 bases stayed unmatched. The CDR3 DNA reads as TGTGCCAGCAGACCTGGACTAGCGGGAATTACCGGGGAGCTGTTTTTT. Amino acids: CASRPGLAGITGELFF. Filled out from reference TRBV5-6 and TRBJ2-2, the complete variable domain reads DAGVTQSPTHLIKTRGQQVTLRCSPKSGHDTVSWYQQALGQGPQFIFQYYEEEERQRGNFPDRFSGHQFPNYSSELNVNALLLGDSALYLCASRPGLAGITGELFFGEGSRLTVL.

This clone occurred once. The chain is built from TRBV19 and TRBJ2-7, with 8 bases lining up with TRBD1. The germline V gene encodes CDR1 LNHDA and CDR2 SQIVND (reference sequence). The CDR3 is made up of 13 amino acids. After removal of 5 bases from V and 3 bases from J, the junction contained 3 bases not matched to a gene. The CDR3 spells CASSETGDYEQYF. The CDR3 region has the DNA TGTGCCAGTAGTGAGACAGGGGACTACGAGCAGTACTTC.

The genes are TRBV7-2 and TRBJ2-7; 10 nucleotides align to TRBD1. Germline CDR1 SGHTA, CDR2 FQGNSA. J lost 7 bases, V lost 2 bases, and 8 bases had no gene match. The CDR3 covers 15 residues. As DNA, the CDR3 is TGTGCCAGCAGCTTAACCGGGACAGGGGTGTTAGAGCAGTACTTC. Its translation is CASSLTGTGVLEQYF.

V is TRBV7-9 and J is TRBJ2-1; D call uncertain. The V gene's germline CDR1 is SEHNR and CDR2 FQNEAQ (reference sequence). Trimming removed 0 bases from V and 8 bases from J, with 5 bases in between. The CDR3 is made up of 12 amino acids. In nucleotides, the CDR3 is TGTGCCAGCAGCTTAGCTATCTATGAGCAGTTCTTC. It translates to CASSLAIYEQFF.

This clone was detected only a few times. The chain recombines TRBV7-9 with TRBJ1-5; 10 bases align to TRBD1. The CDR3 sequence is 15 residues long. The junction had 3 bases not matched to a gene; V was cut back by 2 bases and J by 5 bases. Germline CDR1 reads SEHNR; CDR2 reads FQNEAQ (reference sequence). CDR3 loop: CASSLTGQGDQPQHF. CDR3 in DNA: TGTGCCAGCAGCTTAACAGGACAGGGGGATCAGCCCCAGCATTTT.

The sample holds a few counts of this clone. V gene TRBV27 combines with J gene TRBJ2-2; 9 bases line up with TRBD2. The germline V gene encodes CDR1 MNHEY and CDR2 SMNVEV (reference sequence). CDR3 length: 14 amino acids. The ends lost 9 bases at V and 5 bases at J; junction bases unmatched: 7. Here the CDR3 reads CASLSGRGTGELFF. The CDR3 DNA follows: TGTGCCAGTCTTAGCGGGAGAGGAACCGGGGAGCTGTTTTTT.